This T cell receptor (beta chain) was documented in a study of cytomegalovirus exposure and HLA in healthy donors. Study observations and caveats: Investigators reported 150 to 200 TCR beta chains as tied to cytomegalovirus. The likely explanation for a cluster of highly shared sequence variants was sequencing artifact. Fewer N-insertions than the roughly 670-donor mean were reportedly shown by an Asian-associated ancestry cluster in a later analysis. Earlier analysis yielded a pattern in which most TCR beta V segments were productive about 87% or about 30% of the time.

It was with 60 Vbeta and 13 Jbeta primers that the PCR ran. Clones were read by immunoSEQ multiplex PCR, and TCRdb kept only the in-frame ones, dropping some. Here the sample spans 200,000 to 250,000 clones, 77% being singletons. V lost 1 base to trimming and J lost 0 bases, with 9 bases between them. The germline V gene has CDR1 KGHSH and CDR2 LQKENI. The CDR3 is 15 amino acids. A word on this clone: Its antigen is undetermined.

Sequencing was done on a sample of PBMCs. The TCR was taken from a woman aged 60-70 years in good health and CMV-seropositive. The rearrangement uses TRBV18 and TRBJ2-5; D is unclear. CDR3 amino acids: CASSPRPEYQETQYF. CDR3 in DNA: TGTGCCAGCTCACCACGTCCCGAGTACCAAGAGACCCAGTACTTC.